This TCR beta chain was observed in a study of T cells in women clearing cervical HPV infection. Across the study: Cases: HPV16-related CIN3 or worse on histology, 2 invasive cancers. Controls' single incident HPV16 infection cleared within 12 months without precancer. Blood came at first lesion visit for cases, post-clearance for controls.

This CDR3 comprises 16 residues. Germline CDR1 and CDR2: WSHSY and SAAADI. The ends lost 8 bases at V and 6 bases at J; junction bases unmatched: 13. TCRdb's table, derived via immunoSEQ multiplex PCR, lists solely in-frame clones and lacks some. Recorded for this sample: roughly 30,000 clones. A word on this clone: Read data end 3 residues before the CDR3 end; the end is taken from the germline J gene.

The TCR originated in a woman between 18 and 70 years old with a cervical HPV16 infection that either progressed to CIN3+ or cleared (not recorded which). The chain couples TRBV10-2 to TRBJ2-1; TRBD2 agrees at 10 bases. The sample comprised blood buffy coat. Incomplete CDR3 DNA: TGCGCCAGCGGAGGCCTACTAGCGGGAAGGGGCAATGAG. Translating gives CASGGLLAGRGNE. The CDR3 as a whole reads CASGGLLAGRGNEQFF.